This T cell receptor beta chain was found in a study of T-cell memory formation after mild COVID-19. Using its own MiXCR run on the 5' RACE reads, TCRdb lists one record per CDR3 protein. Among tens of thousands of distinct CDR3 sequences listed, about 14% were seen once. Germline V gives CDR1 LNHDA, CDR2 SQIVND (reference sequence). This CDR3 has 14 amino acids. J was trimmed by 9 bases and V by 1 base; bases with no gene match: 1. V is TRBV19 and J is TRBJ2-1; TRBD2 agrees at 12 bases. Sequencing input: PBMCs or a T cell subset sorted from them (not recorded which). The clonotype was recovered from a young man who had mild COVID-19 (a few samples of this study predate the infection). Cell type and time point are not known. CDR3 in DNA: TGTGCCAGTAGTATAGGACTAGCGGGGGTTGAGCAGTTCTTC. The encoded protein is CASSIGLAGVEQFF.